This T cell receptor beta chain emerged from a study of blood T cell repertoires in COVID-19. Across the study: COVID-19 samples, acute and convalescent, were from the United States, Italy and Spain. Nucleic acid was either cDNA or gDNA, and it came from T cells, B-cell-depleted T cells, or PBMCs.

The CDR3 sequence is 16 residues long. Germline loops: CDR1 SGHRS, CDR2 YFSETQ. Trimming removed 0 bases from V and 0 bases from J; junction bases left unmatched: 3. In the authors' workflow: Nucleated cell counts were estimated from reference gene primer amplification. Produced via immunoSEQ multiplex PCR; TCRdb's table is partial and in-frame only. The DNA gave D and trimming, while V, J and clone size come from that table. The sample has 95,000 to 150,000 clones; over 75% are singletons. This sequence joins TRBV5-1 and TRBJ1-3; TRBD1 matches at 7 bases. The specimen was peripheral blood. The source of this sequence is a woman of 80 years or more with acute or convalescent COVID-19. CDR3 amino acids: CASSLAGQSSGNTIYF. Written as DNA, the CDR3 is TGCGCCAGCAGCTTGGCGGGACAGTCCTCTGGAAACACCATATATTTT.